This TCR beta chain came from a study of T cell repertoires in cytomegalovirus infection. Study summary: Based on public TCR beta signatures, there were indications of CMV infection and of a matching HLA type.

The germline gives CDR1 LNHDA, CDR2 SQIVND (reference sequence). The CDR3 runs 14 residues. Between the trimmed V and J ends, which lost 6 bases and 5 bases, there was a span of 14 bases. Whole-study results and caveats: Carriers of CMV and the relevant HLA type were discriminated by public TCR beta frequency. CMV-specific TCR beta clonotypes restricted by HLA-C were the ones dominating the ex vivo response.

Each CDR3 protein gets one entry after TCRdb re-called the reads with MiXCR. The sample holds 600,000 to 800,000 distinct CDR3 sequences, more than 20% seen once. As concerns this clonotype: The antigen is unknown.

The origin of this receptor is a human donor in good health (CMV status not recorded). Some clones in this sample may be carry-over from other donors' samples. The chain carries TRBV19 and TRBJ1-5; possible D gene TRBD1, 6 bases. Sequenced material: CD8+ T cells from PBMCs. Written as DNA, the CDR3 is TGTGCCAGTAGCCAGCTGGGGGCGGATCAGCCCCAGCATTTT. As protein: CASSQLGADQPQHF.